The source of this T cell receptor (beta chain) is a study of T cell responses to AZD1222 COVID-19 vaccine. In regard to this clone: The antigen is not known.

TCRdb's table, derived via immunoSEQ multiplex PCR, lists solely in-frame clones and lacks some. Of more than 50,000 clones in the sample, 79% were seen once. The V and J ends lost 5 bases and 1 base respectively, with 23 bases between them. Germline V CDR1 and CDR2: SGHAT, FQNNGV. CDR3 length equals 18 residues. Overall study findings and caveats: Only 6 or 7 people who got AZD1222 tested seropositive at baseline. Donor demographics were predominantly white British with a female majority; clonal diversity may be underestimated. Vaccine-related CD4 TCRs covered spike, predominating at 160-218 and 743-854.

The specimen was peripheral blood, collected on day 0 of MenACWY control vaccination. This TCR was sampled from an adult in good health. The genes are TRBV11-2 and TRBJ1-1; possible D gene TRBD1, 5 bases. CDR3 residues: CASSPRRLPDMRNTEAFF. The CDR3 coding sequence is TGTGCCAGCAGCCCACGGAGGCTACCGGACATGAGGAACACTGAAGCTTTCTTT.